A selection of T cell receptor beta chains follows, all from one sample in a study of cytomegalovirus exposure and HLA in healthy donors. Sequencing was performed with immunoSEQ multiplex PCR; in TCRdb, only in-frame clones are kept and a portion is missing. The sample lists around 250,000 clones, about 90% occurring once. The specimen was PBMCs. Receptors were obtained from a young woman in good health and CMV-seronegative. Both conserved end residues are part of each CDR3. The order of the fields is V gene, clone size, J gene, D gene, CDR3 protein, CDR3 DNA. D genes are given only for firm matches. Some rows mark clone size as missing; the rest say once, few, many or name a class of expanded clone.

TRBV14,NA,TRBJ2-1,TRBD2,CASSQDMGAGDYNEQFF,TGTGCCAGCAGCCAAGATATGGGAGCGGGGGACTACAATGAGCAGTTCTTC
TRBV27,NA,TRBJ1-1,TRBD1,CASSFIGTGGWVAFF,TGTGCCAGCAGTTTTATCGGGACAGGGGGCTGGGTTGCTTTCTTT
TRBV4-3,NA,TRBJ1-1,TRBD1,CASSQNDRGEAFF,TGCGCCAGCAGCCAGAATGACAGGGGAGAAGCTTTCTTT
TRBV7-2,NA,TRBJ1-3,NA,CASSSSPLSGNTIYF,TGTGCCAGCAGCTCCTCCCCCCTCTCTGGAAACACCATATATTTT
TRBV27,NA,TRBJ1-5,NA,CASSPTGSSQPQHF,TGTGCCAGCAGTCCCACAGGGAGCAGTCAGCCCCAGCATTTT
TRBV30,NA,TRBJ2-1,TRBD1,CAWSAWTGYNEQFF,TGTGCCTGGAGTGCCTGGACAGGCTACAATGAGCAGTTCTTC
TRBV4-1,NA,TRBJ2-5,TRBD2,CASSQPPGLAEETQYF,TGCGCCAGCAGCCAACCTCCGGGACTAGCAGAAGAGACCCAGTACTTC
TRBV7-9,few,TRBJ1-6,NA,CASSPFAGKGSYNSPLHF,TGTGCCAGCAGCCCTTTCGCGGGAAAGGGCTCCTATAATTCACCCCTCCACTTT
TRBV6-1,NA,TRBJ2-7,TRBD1,CASKRGQGAYEQYF,TGTGCCAGCAAGAGAGGACAGGGGGCTTACGAGCAGTACTTC
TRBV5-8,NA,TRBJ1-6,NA,CASSPGGGTYNSPLHF,TGTGCCAGCAGCCCGGGGGGGGGCACCTATAATTCACCCCTCCACTTT
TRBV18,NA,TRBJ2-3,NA,CASSPTPHPTDTQYF,TGTGCCAGCTCACCAACTCCCCACCCCACAGATACGCAGTATTTT
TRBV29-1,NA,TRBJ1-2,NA,CSVEWGGYGYTF,TGCAGCGTTGAATGGGGGGGCTATGGCTACACCTTC
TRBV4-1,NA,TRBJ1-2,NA,CASSQEFGHLYGYTF,TGCGCCAGCAGCCAAGAATTTGGGCACCTCTATGGCTACACCTTC
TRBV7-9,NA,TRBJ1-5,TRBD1,CASSLDRDSLYSNQPQHF,TGTGCCAGCAGCTTAGACAGGGACAGTCTGTATAGCAATCAGCCCCAGCATTTT
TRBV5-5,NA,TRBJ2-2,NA,CASSLTAGELFF,TGTGCCAGCAGCTTGACAGCCGGGGAGCTGTTTTTT
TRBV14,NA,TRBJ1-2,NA,CASSHDRNYGYTF,TGTGCCAGCAGCCATGACAGGAACTATGGCTACACCTTC
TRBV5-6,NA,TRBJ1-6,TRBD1,CASSFGQGFSSPLHF,TGTGCCAGCAGTTTCGGACAGGGGTTTAGCTCACCCCTCCACTTT
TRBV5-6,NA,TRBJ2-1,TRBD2,CASSTGLADYNEQFF,TGTGCCAGCAGCACCGGACTAGCGGACTACAATGAGCAGTTCTTC
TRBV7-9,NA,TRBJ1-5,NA,CATTPRGGVARNQPQHF,TGTGCCACCACTCCCAGGGGAGGGGTAGCGCGAAATCAGCCCCAGCATTTT
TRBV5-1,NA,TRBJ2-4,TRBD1,CASSLGDRDFRYF,TGCGCCAGCAGCTTGGGGGACAGGGACTTTCGCTACTTC
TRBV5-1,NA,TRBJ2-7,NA,CASSLEAGDYEQYF,TGCGCCAGCAGCTTGGAAGCAGGGGACTACGAGCAGTACTTC
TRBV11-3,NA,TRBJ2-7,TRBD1,CASSPRDSAYEQYF,TGTGCCAGCAGCCCCCGGGACAGCGCCTACGAGCAGTACTTC
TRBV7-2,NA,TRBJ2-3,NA,CASSLGSVVVADTQYF,TGTGCCAGCAGCTTAGGTAGCGTAGTAGTGGCAGATACGCAGTATTTT
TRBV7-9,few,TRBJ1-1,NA,CASVSPGAEAFF,TGTGCCAGCGTCAGTCCCGGGGCTGAAGCTTTCTTT
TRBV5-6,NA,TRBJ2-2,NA,CASSFWGVASGTGELFF,TGTGCCAGCAGCTTTTGGGGAGTAGCCTCGGGCACCGGGGAGCTGTTTTTT
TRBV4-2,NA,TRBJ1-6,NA,CASSQDRAENSPLHF,TGTGCCAGCAGCCAAGACAGGGCTGAAAATTCACCCCTCCACTTT
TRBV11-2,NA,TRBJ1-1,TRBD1,CASSDRGLIGMNTEAFF,TGTGCCAGCAGCGACAGGGGGCTAATCGGGATGAACACTGAAGCTTTCTTT
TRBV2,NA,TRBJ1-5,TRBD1,CASREGQGAIQPQHF,TGTGCCAGCAGGGAGGGACAGGGGGCGATTCAGCCCCAGCATTTT
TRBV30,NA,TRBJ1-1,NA,CAWSGLGEAFF,TGTGCCTGGAGTGGACTGGGTGAAGCTTTCTTT